This T cell receptor (beta chain) appears in the sequencing data of a study of Graves' ophthalmopathy and Graves' hyperthyroidism. For the study at large: Peripheral blood samples were taken at initial diagnosis, before any treatment. Broader study findings: Sensitivity of about 67% and specificity of approximately 73% were achieved by the model that predicted ophthalmopathy progression.

The CDR3 contains 12 residues. Germline CDR1 reads MDHEN; CDR2 reads SYDVKM. Trimming took 8 bases from V and 2 from J, leaving 9 bases between them. None of the included patients had other autoimmune diseases, uncontrolled infections, pregnancy or lactation, as these led to exclusion. Around 10 ml of fresh blood yielded the PBMCs by density gradient. Beta-chain TCR CDR3 regions were amplified from RNA transcripts. First-round RT-PCR relied on HTBI primers, and a second-round multiplex PCR came next. TCRdb called the multiplex PCR reads again in MiXCR, with one record for every CDR3 protein. The data show 350,000 or so distinct CDR3 sequences, with around a sixth seen just once and 9% to 15% held by the top ten. This clonotype was detected ten times or more. The antigen is unknown.

The clonotype was recovered from an adult man with Graves' ophthalmopathy. The rearrangement uses TRBV28 and TRBJ1-1, with D uncertain. Sequencing was performed on peripheral blood. CDR3 sequence reads: CASQSVNTEAFF. The CDR3 coding sequence is TGTGCCAGCCAATCAGTAAACACTGAAGCTTTCTTT.